This T cell receptor beta chain was sequenced in a study of T cell responses to AZD1222 COVID-19 vaccine. Overall study results and limits: Clonal diversity was possibly underestimated, and the donors were mostly white British, with more females. Spike regions recognized by vaccine-associated CD4 TCRs spanned the protein, led by 160-218 and 743-854.

Repertoires were generated with immunoSEQ multiplex PCR, while TCRdb's copy carries only in-frame clones and drops some. The sample consists of some 110,000 clones, roughly nine tenths of them appearing once. As to this clone: The antigen is unknown.

Trimming at V came to 2 bases and at J to 7 bases, leaving 9 bases not matched to a gene. Germline CDR1 and CDR2: MNHEY and SMNVEV (reference sequence). The CDR3 length is 15 residues. The V call is TRBV27, the J call TRBJ1-2, with 8 bases lining up with TRBD1. The starting material was peripheral blood, obtained 28 days after the second AZD1222 dose. This sequence was found in an adult who received the AZD1222 COVID-19 vaccine. DNA for the CDR3: TGTGCCAGCAGTTTACAGGGGGCCGTTTTGGGTGGCTACACCTTC. Translating gives CASSLQGAVLGGYTF.